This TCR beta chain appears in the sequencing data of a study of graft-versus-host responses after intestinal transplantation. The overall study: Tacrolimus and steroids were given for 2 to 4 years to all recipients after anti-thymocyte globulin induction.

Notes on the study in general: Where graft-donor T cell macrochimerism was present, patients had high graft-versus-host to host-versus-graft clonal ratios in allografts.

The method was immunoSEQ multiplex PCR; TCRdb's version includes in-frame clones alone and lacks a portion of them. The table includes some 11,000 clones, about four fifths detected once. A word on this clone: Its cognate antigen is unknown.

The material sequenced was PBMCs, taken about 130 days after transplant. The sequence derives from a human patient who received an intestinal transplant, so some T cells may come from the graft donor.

The CDR3 DNA sequence: TGTGCCAGCAGCAAATCAACAGGGGGCTCAGGAATCCAGCCCCAGCATTTT. The encoded protein is CASSKSTGGSGIQPQHF. V usage is TRBV6-4 and J usage is TRBJ1-5; 9 bases are a match to TRBD1. Per germline, CDR1 MRHNA and CDR2 SNTAGT. V dropped 6 bases and J dropped 7; count of bases not matched to a gene: 16. This CDR3 comprises 17 residues.